This record concerns one T cell receptor beta chain sequence. Its matching antigen is unknown. This record comes from a study of yellow fever vaccine responses in identical twins. MiXCR was run by TCRdb on the RT-PCR reads, yielding one entry per CDR3 protein. The data show tens of thousands of distinct CDR3 sequences, 45% to 65% seen once. This CDR3 is 13 amino acids long. The germline V gene has CDR1 DFQATT and CDR2 SNEGSKA (reference sequence). With V trimmed by 4 bases and J by 2 bases, 3 bases remained unmatched. Study-level results: In identical twins, vaccine T cell responses appeared partly shared and partly individual.

Sequencing was performed on T cells from blood (PBMCs), unsorted or a sorted subset (not recorded which), taken before or after yellow fever vaccination (not recorded which). The source of this sequence is a woman under 30 who received the yellow fever vaccine. This chain links TRBV20-1 with TRBJ2-7; 9 bases fit TRBD2. DNA of the CDR3: TGCAGTGCTACCCTAGCGGGGACCTACGAGCAGTACTTC. As protein: CSATLAGTYEQYF.